Detailed here is one T cell receptor beta chain. Trimming cost V 2 bases and J 6 bases, with 10 bases left between them. CDR1 and CDR2 from the germline V gene are KGHSH and LQKENI. The CDR3 contains 14 residues. This sample is part of a study of blood T cell repertoires in COVID-19. Study as a whole: COVID-19 samples, acute and convalescent, were from the United States, Italy and Spain. PBMCs, B-cell-depleted T cells, or T cells were the source of the cDNA or gDNA that made up the material.

Per the original methods: Reference gene primer amplification gave nucleated cell count estimates. Here immunoSEQ multiplex PCR was the method, and the copy in TCRdb shows in-frame clones only, minus some. Clone size and V and J calls were adopted from that table, with D and trimming inferred from the DNA. Of around 51,000 clones listed, about nine tenths were seen once; the top ten hold under 6.5%. The chain links TRBV18 to TRBJ1-4, with a tentative D call TRBD1 (5 bases). The receptor's source is a man aged 65 to 79 with acute or convalescent COVID-19. Sequencing used peripheral blood. This chain's CDR3 is CASSPGGIDEKLFF. The DNA of the CDR3 is TGTGCCAGCTCACCAGGGGGGATTGATGAAAAACTGTTTTTT.